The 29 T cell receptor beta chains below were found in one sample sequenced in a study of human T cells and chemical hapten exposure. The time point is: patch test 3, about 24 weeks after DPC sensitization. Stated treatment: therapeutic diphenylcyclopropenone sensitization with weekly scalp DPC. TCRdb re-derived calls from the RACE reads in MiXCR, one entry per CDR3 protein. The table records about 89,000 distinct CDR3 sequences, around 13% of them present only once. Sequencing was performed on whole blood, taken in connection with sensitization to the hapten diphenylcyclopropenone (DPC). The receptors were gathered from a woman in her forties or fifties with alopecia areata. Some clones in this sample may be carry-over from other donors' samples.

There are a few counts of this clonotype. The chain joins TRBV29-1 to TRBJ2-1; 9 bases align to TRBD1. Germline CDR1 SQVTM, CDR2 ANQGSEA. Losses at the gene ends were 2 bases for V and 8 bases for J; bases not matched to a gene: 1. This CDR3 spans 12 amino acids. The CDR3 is CSVETGGYEQFF. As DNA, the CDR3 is TGCAGCGTTGAAACAGGGGGCTATGAGCAGTTCTTC.

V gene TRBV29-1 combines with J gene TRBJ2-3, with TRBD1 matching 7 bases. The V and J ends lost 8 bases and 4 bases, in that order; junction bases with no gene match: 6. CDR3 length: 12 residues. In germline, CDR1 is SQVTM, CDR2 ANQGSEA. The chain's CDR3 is CSSMTGSDTQYF. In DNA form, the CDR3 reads TGCAGCTCGATGACAGGGTCAGATACGCAGTATTTT.

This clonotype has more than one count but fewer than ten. Here the CDR3 DNA reads TGCAGTGCTCGCCGGGAAGGGGGGCAAGAGACCCAGTACTTC. Protein product: CSARREGGQETQYF. The chain is built from TRBV20-1 and TRBJ2-5; either TRBD1 or TRBD2 may fit D (6 bases each). Looked up from germline, CDR1 is DFQATT and CDR2 is SNEGSKA (reference sequence). The CDR3 is 14 amino acids. The germline V and J ends were trimmed by 5 bases and 2 bases, with 15 bases remaining between them.

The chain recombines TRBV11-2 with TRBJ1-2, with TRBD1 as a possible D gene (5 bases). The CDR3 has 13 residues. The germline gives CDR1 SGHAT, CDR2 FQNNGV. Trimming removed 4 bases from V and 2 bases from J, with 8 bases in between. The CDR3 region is CASSSTVNYGYTF. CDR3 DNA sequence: TGTGCCAGCAGCTCGACAGTAAACTATGGCTACACCTTC.

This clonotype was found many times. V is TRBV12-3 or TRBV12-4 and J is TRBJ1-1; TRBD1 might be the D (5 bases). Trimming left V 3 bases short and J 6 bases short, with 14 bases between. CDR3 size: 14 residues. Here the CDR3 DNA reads TGTGCCAGCAGTTTGTTCGGGGGGGTTGCTGAAGCTTTCTTT. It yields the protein CASSLFGGVAEAFF.

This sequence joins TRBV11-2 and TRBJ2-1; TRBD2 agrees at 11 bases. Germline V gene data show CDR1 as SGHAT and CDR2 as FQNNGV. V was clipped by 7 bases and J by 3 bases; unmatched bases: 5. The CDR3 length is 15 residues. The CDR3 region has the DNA TGTGCCAGCACCCCCGGGACTAGCGGCTACAATGAGCAGTTCTTC. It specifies CASTPGTSGYNEQFF. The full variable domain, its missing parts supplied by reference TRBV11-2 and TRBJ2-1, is EAGVAQSPRYKIIEKRQSVAFWCNPISGHATLYWYQQILGQGPKLLIQFQNNGVVDDSQLPKDRFSAERLKGVDSTLKIQPAKLEDSAVYLCASTPGTSGYNEQFFGPGTRLTVL.

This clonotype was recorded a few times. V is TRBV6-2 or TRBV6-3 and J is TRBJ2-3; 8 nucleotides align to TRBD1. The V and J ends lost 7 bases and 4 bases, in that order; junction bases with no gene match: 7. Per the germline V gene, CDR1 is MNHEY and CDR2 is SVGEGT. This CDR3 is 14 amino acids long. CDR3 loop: CASITGTGADTQYF. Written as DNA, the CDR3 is TGTGCCAGCATCACCGGGACAGGTGCAGATACGCAGTATTTT.

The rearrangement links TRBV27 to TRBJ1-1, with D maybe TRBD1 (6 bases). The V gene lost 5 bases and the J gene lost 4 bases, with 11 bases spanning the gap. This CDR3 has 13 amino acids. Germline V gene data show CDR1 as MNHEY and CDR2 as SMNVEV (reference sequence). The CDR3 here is CASSRGQSTEAFF. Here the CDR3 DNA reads TGTGCCAGCAGTCGAGGACAGTCCACTGAAGCTTTCTTT.

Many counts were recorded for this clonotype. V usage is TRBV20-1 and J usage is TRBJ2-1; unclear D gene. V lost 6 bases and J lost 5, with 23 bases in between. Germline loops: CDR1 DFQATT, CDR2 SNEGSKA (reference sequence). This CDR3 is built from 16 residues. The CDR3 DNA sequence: TGCAGTGCCGCCGGGCGGTTCGGCGGCCCAAACAATGAGCAGTTCTTC. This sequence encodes CSAAGRFGGPNNEQFF.

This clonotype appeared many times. CDR3 nucleotides: TGTGCCAGCAGTTCTGGACTAGCGGGAGTCGCCTACAATGAGCAGTTCTTC. It specifies CASSSGLAGVAYNEQFF. The chain carries TRBV2 and TRBJ2-1; 13 bases align to TRBD2. Germline trimming cut 5 bases from V and 2 bases from J; bases unmatched to any gene: 6. Germline CDR1 SNHLY, CDR2 FYNNEI. The length of the CDR3 is 17 residues.

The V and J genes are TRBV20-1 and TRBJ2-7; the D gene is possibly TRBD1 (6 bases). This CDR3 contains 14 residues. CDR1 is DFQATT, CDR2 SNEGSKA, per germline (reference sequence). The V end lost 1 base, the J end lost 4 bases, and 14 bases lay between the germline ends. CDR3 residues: CSARVPRDTYEQYF. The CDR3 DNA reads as TGCAGTGCTAGAGTACCCCGGGACACTTACGAGCAGTACTTC.

The CDR3 spells CASSYRDTEAFF. The CDR3 DNA sequence: TGTGCCAGCAGCTACCGGGACACTGAAGCTTTCTTT. The J gene is TRBJ1-1, the V gene TRBV3-1; no clear D gene. Trimming stripped 5 bases from V and 3 bases from J, with 7 bases between. Germline loops: CDR1 LGHDT, CDR2 YNNKEL (reference sequence). The CDR3 covers 12 residues. The entire variable domain, with the rest obtained from reference TRBV3-1 and TRBJ1-1, is as follows: DTAVSQTPKYLVTQMGNDKSIKCEQNLGHDTMYWYKQDSKKFLKIMFSYNNKELIINETVPNRFSPKSPDKAHLNLHINSLELGDSAVYFCASSYRDTEAFFGQGTRLTVV.

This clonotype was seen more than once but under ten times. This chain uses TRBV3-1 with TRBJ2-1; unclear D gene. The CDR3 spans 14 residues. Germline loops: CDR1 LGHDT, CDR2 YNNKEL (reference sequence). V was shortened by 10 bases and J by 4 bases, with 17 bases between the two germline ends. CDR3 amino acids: CATKPSPLYNEQFF. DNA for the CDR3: TGTGCCACCAAACCATCTCCCCTTTACAATGAGCAGTTCTTC.

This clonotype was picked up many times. The CDR3: CASSLSSGSSYNEQFF. CDR3 bases: TGTGCCAGCAGCCTCTCCAGCGGGAGCTCCTACAATGAGCAGTTCTTC. The rearrangement joins TRBV7-2 to TRBJ2-1; 8 bases map to TRBD2. The V segment lost 5 bases and the J segment 0 bases; nucleotides outside the gene matches: 6. Germline CDR1 and CDR2: SGHTA and FQGNSA. The CDR3 contains 16 residues.

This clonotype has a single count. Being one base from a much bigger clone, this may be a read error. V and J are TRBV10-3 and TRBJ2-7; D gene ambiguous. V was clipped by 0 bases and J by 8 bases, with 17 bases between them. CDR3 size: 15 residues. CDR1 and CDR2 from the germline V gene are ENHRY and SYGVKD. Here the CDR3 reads CAISESAATAYQQYF. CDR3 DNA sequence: TGTGCCATCAGTGAGTCGGCCGCAACAGCGTACCAGCAGTACTTC.

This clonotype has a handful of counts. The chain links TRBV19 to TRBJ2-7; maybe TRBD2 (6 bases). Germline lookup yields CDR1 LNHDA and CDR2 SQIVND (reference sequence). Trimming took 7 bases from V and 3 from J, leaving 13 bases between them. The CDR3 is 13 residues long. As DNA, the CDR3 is TGTGCCAGTATGCGGGAACCAAGCTACGAGCAGTACTTC. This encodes CASMREPSYEQYF.

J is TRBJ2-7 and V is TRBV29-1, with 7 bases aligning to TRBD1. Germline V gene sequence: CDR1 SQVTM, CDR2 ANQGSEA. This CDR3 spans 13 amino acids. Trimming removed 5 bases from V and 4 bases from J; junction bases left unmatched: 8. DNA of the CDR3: TGCAGCGTTCTCCGACAGGGAGAGTACGAGCAGTACTTC. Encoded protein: CSVLRQGEYEQYF.

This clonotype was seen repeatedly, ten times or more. This CDR3 reads CASSFGGRPDTQYF. Here the CDR3 DNA reads TGCGCCAGCAGCTTCGGGGGCCGCCCGGATACGCAGTATTTT. V gene TRBV5-1 combines with J gene TRBJ2-3; TRBD1 or TRBD2 may be the D gene (6 bases each). The germline V gene encodes CDR1 SGHRS and CDR2 YFSETQ. Trimming took 2 bases from V and 6 from J, leaving 13 bases between them. The CDR3 runs to 14 residues.

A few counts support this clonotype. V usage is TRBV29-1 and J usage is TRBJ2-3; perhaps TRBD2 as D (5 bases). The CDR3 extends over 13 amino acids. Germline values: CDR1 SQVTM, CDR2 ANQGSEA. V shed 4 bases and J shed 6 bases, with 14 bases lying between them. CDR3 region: CSVVSGSRDTQYF. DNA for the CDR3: TGCAGCGTTGTTAGTGGGAGTCGGGATACGCAGTATTTT.

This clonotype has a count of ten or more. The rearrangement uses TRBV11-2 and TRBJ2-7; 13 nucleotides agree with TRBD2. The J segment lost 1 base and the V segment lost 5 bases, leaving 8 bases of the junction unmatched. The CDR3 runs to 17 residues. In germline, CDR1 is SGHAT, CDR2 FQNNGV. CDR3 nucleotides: TGTGCCAGCAGCGCAGCCCCGGGACTAGCGGGGTCCTACGAGCAGTACTTC. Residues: CASSAAPGLAGSYEQYF.

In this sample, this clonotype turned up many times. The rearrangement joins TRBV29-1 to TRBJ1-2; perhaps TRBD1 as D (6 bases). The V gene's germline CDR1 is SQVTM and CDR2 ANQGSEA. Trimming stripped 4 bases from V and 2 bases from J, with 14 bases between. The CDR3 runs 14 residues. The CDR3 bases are TGCAGCGTTGGGGGCAGGGGAACGAACTATGGCTACACCTTC. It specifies CSVGGRGTNYGYTF.

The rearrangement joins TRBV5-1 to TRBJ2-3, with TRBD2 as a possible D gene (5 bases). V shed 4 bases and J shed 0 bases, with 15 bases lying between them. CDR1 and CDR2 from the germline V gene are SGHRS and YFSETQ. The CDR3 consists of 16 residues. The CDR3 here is CASSRITRTSTDTQYF. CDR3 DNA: TGCGCCAGCAGCCGAATCACTAGAACTAGCACAGATACGCAGTATTTT.

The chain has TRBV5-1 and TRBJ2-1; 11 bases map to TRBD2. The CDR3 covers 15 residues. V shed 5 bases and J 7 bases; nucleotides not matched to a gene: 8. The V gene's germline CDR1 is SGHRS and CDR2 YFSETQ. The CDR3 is CASSNSGRAMNEQFF. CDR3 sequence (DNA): TGCGCCAGCAGTAATAGCGGGAGGGCGATGAATGAGCAGTTCTTC.

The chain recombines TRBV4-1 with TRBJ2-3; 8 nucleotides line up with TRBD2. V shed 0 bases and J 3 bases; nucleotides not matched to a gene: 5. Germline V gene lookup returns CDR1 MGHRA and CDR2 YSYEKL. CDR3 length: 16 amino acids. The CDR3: CASSQDGTGGTDTQYF. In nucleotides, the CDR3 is TGCGCCAGCAGCCAAGATGGAACGGGAGGGACAGATACGCAGTATTTT.

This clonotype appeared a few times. The CDR3 bases are TGTGCCAGCAGTTACTCATTTTCGGGGAATTCACCCCTCCACTTT. As protein: CASSYSFSGNSPLHF. The chain carries TRBV6-5 and TRBJ1-6; unclear D gene. V shed 0 bases and J shed 7 bases, with 10 bases lying between them. CDR3 length equals 15 residues. Per the germline V gene, CDR1 is MNHEY and CDR2 is SVGAGI.

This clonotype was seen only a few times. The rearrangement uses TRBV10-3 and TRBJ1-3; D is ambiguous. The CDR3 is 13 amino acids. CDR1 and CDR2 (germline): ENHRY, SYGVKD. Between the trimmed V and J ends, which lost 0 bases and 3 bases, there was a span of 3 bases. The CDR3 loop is CAISESGGNTIYF. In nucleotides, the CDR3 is TGTGCCATCAGTGAGTCCGGTGGAAACACCATATATTTT.

This chain's CDR3 is CASGFSGSGNTIYF. CDR3 nucleotide sequence: TGCGCCAGCGGATTCAGCGGCTCTGGAAACACCATATATTTT. The chain has TRBV5-1 and TRBJ1-3; D gene uncertain. V lost 7 bases and J lost 0, with 11 bases in between. The CDR3 consists of 14 residues. Germline V CDR1 and CDR2: SGHRS, YFSETQ.

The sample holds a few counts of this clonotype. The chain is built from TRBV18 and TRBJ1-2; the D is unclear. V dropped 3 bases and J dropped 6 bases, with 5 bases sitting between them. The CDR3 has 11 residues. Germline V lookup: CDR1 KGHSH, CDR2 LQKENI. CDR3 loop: CASSPSNGYTF. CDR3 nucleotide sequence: TGTGCCAGCTCACCTAGCAATGGCTACACCTTC.

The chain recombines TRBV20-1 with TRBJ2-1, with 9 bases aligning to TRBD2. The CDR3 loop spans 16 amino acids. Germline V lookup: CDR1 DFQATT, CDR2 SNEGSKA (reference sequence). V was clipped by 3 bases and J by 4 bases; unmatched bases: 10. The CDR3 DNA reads TGCAGTGCTAGCAGTATCTCTAGCGGGATTTACAATGAGCAGTTCTTC. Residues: CSASSISSGIYNEQFF.